One and the same sample provided the 5 T cell receptor beta chains below, sequenced in a study of blood T cells in healthy people across ages. Combining a sample-barcoded 5' primer with a J-beta primer mix, a second PCR ran for roughly 6 to 12 cycles. TCRdb recomputed calls from the 5' RACE reads with MiXCR, one row per CDR3 protein. Here the sample spans 910,000 or so distinct CDR3 sequences, just over 50% being singletons. Sequencing used blood. The source is a woman aged 60-75 years in good health.

The chain couples TRBV29-1 to TRBJ2-1; 10 positions agree with TRBD2. CDR3 size: 18 residues. The V gene end was trimmed by 1 base and the J gene end by 8 bases; junction bases not matched to a gene: 17. The germline V gene has CDR1 SQVTM and CDR2 ANQGSEA. CDR3 in amino acids: CSVEGVWLLAGVRYEQFF. Here the CDR3 DNA reads TGCAGCGTTGAAGGGGTTTGGTTGCTAGCGGGAGTGAGGTATGAGCAGTTCTTC.

V is TRBV18 and J is TRBJ2-6; D ambiguous. There are 18 residues in the CDR3. The germline CDR1 and CDR2 sequences are KGHSH and LQKENI. The V and J ends lost 3 bases and 2 bases respectively, with 17 bases between them. The CDR3 bases are TGTGCCAGCTCACCTATTATCCTTGAGCGTCCTGGGGCCAACGTCCTGACTTTC. This codes for CASSPIILERPGANVLTF. Full variable domain (missing parts from reference TRBV18 and TRBJ2-6): NAGVMQNPRHLVRRRGQEARLRCSPMKGHSHVYWYRQLPEEGLKFMVYLQKENIIDESGMPKERFSAEFPKEGPSILRIQQVVRGDSAAYFCASSPIILERPGANVLTFGAGSRLTVL.

In this sample, this clonotype turned up a few times. This chain joins TRBV7-2 and TRBJ2-4, with D possibly TRBD2 on 6 matching bases. Germline V CDR1 and CDR2: SGHTA, FQGNSA. CDR3 size: 17 residues. The V end was cut by 1 base, the J end by 0 bases, with 13 bases between. The CDR3 sequence is CASSLESAGLAKNIQYF. DNA of the CDR3: TGTGCCAGCAGCTTAGAGAGTGCGGGATTAGCCAAAAACATTCAGTACTTC.

The chain combines TRBV14 with TRBJ2-1; D gene uncertain. V lost 4 bases, J lost 5 bases, and 15 bases lay in between. Germline V lookup: CDR1 SGHDN, CDR2 FVKESK. This CDR3 has 15 amino acids. In DNA, the CDR3 is TGTGCCAGCAGCCCCCGGAATTTAGGGAACAATGAGCAGTTCTTC. It translates to CASSPRNLGNNEQFF.

This clonotype appeared a few times. The V gene is TRBV12-3 or TRBV12-4, the J gene TRBJ2-3; weak D call: TRBD1 (5 bases). The CDR3 is 12 residues long. V was shortened by 6 bases and J by 10 bases, with 14 bases between the two germline ends. The CDR3 coding sequence is TGTGCCAGCAGCAATTGGGGCGCCCCGCAGTATTTT. Its translation is CASSNWGAPQYF.